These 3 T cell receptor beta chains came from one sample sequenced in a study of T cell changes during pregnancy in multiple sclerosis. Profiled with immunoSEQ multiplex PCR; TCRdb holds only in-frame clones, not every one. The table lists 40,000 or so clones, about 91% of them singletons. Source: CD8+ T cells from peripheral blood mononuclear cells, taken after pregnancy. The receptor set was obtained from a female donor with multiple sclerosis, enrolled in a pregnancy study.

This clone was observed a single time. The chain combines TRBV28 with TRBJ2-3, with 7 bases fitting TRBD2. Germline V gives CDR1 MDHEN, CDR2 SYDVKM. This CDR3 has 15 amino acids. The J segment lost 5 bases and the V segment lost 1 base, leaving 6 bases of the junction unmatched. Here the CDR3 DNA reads TGTGCCAGCAGTTTATCGCGGGAGCTGGTAGATACGCAGTATTTT. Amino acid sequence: CASSLSRELVDTQYF.

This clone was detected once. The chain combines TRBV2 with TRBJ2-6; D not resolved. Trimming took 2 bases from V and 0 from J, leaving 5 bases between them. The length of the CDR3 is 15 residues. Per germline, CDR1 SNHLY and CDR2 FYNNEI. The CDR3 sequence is CASSEKHSGANVLTF. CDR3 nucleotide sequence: TGTGCCAGCAGTGAAAAGCACTCTGGGGCCAACGTCCTGACTTTC.

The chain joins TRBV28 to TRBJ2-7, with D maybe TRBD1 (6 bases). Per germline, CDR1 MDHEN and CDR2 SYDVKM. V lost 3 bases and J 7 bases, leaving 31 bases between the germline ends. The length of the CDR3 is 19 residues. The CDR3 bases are TGTGCCAGCAGTTTCAGAACGAACACCTGGACAGATGGATTGAGGGAGCAGTACTTC. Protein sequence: CASSFRTNTWTDGLREQYF. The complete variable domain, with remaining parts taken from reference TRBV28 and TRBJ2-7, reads DVKVTQSSRYLVKRTGEKVFLECVQDMDHENMFWYRQDPGLGLRLIYFSYDVKMKEKGDIPEGYSVSREKKERFSLILESASTNQTSMYLCASSFRTNTWTDGLREQYFGPGTRLTVT.